The rows below give T cell receptor beta chains drawn from one sample of a study of blood T cell repertoires in COVID-19. Data came from immunoSEQ multiplex PCR; TCRdb stores just in-frame clones and leaves some out. The sample gives over 250,000 clones, approximately 90% of which show up once; approximately 2% is in the top ten. Sequencing used PBMCs or T cells enriched from blood (not recorded which). These receptors were obtained from a woman aged 55-69 years in a cohort exposed to, infected with or recovered from COVID-19 (not recorded which). Both conserved end residues are part of each CDR3. Each record gives: J gene, clone size, V gene, D gene, CDR3 protein, CDR3 DNA. D genes are given only for firm matches. Some rows mark clone size as missing; the rest say once, few, many or name a class of expanded clone.

>TRBJ2-7|-|TRBV2|TRBD2
CASSGTRNYEQYF
TGTGCCAGCAGTGGGACTAGGAACTACGAGCAGTACTTC
>TRBJ1-4|-|TRBV7-8|-
CASSLGGTRQNEKLFF
TGTGCCAGCAGCTTAGGCGGCACCCGTCAGAATGAAAAACTGTTTTTT
>TRBJ2-5|-|TRBV6-5|-
CASSPSRYQETQYF
TGTGCCAGCAGTCCCTCCAGGTACCAAGAGACCCAGTACTTC
>TRBJ2-3|-|TRBV9|-
CASSVGWRDTQYF
TGTGCCAGCAGCGTGGGTTGGAGGGATACGCAGTATTTT
>TRBJ2-5|-|TRBV10-2|-
CASSVLGGKETQYF
TGCGCCAGCAGTGTCTTGGGGGGAAAAGAGACCCAGTACTTC
>TRBJ2-7|-|TRBV5-5|TRBD1
CASSLGGTGLAYEQYF
TGTGCCAGCAGCTTGGGGGGGACAGGGCTGGCCTACGAGCAGTACTTC
>TRBJ2-7|-|TRBV5-1|TRBD2
CASSLDRDGGTSGAYEQYF
TGCGCCAGCAGCTTGGATAGGGACGGAGGTACTAGCGGGGCCTACGAGCAGTACTTC
>TRBJ2-7|-|TRBV10-2|TRBD1
CASSDMGQGNYEQYF
TGCGCCAGCAGTGATATGGGACAGGGCAACTACGAGCAGTACTTC
>TRBJ2-7|once|TRBV2|TRBD2
CASGPQAGDYEQYF
TGTGCCAGCGGGCCTCAAGCGGGAGACTACGAGCAGTACTTC
>TRBJ2-1|-|TRBV5-1|TRBD2
CASSRTTSGRFEQFF
TGCGCCAGCAGCCGAACGACTAGCGGGAGGTTTGAGCAGTTCTTC
>TRBJ2-7|-|TRBV7-2|TRBD2
CASSLVGTSGDYEQYF
TGTGCCAGCAGCTTAGTGGGGACTAGCGGCGACTACGAGCAGTACTTC
>TRBJ2-1|once|TRBV4-3|-
CASSQDRDSRGYNEQFF
TGCGCCAGCAGCCAAGACCGAGACTCGAGAGGCTACAATGAGCAGTTCTTC
>TRBJ2-3|-|TRBV5-1|-
CASSLAGGTDTQYF
TGCGCCAGCAGCTTGGCCGGAGGCACAGATACGCAGTATTTT
>TRBJ2-5|-|TRBV6-2/TRBV6-3|-
CASSYIETQYF
TGTGCCAGCAGTTATATTGAGACCCAGTACTTC
>TRBJ1-5|once|TRBV2|TRBD1
CASNRGNQPQHF
TGTGCCAGCAACAGGGGGAATCAGCCCCAGCATTTT
>TRBJ1-2|-|TRBV9|-
CASSATNSRNYGYTF
TGTGCCAGCAGCGCCACAAATTCCAGGAACTATGGCTACACCTTC
>TRBJ1-2|-|TRBV19|TRBD1
CASSYRDSYGYTF
TGTGCCAGTAGTTACAGGGACAGCTATGGCTACACCTTC
>TRBJ1-1|-|TRBV7-2|TRBD1
CASSLSDRGFTEAFF
TGTGCCAGCAGCTTATCGGACAGGGGGTTCACTGAAGCTTTCTTT
>TRBJ2-1|-|TRBV7-2|TRBD2
CASSIGGGSGRANEQFF
TGTGCCAGCAGCATTGGAGGGGGTAGCGGGAGGGCCAATGAGCAGTTCTTC
>TRBJ2-1|-|TRBV29-1|TRBD2
CSVEVLAGGHNEQFF
TGCAGCGTTGAAGTGTTAGCGGGAGGGCACAATGAGCAGTTCTTC